Included here is one T cell receptor beta chain sequence, with context. The record originates from a study of CD8+ T cells in alopecia areata. Indicated treatment: oral pan-JAK inhibitor, 5-10 mg twice daily. A FACSAria was used to sort CD4+ and CD8+ T cells. These cells came from PBMCs. Sequencing relied on a cDNA template that was reverse transcribed from extracted RNA. The method was immunoSEQ multiplex PCR; TCRdb's version includes in-frame clones alone and lacks a portion of them. Of roughly 220,000 clones in the sample, more than 60% were seen once. The source material was CD4+ T cells sorted from blood, sampled at week 44, from a patient treated with tofacitinib. The receptor was isolated from a human donor with alopecia areata.

This chain's CDR3 is CASSLAQGQNSPLHF. CDR3 coding DNA: TGTGCCAGCAGCTTAGCGCAGGGTCAGAATTCACCCCTCCACTTT. This chain joins TRBV7-2 and TRBJ1-6; possibly TRBD1 for D (5 bases). Trimming took off 0 bases at V and 7 bases at J, with 10 bases between the two ends. The CDR3 contains 15 residues. Per the germline V gene, CDR1 is SGHTA and CDR2 is FQGNSA. Combining the CDR3 with reference TRBV7-2 and TRBJ1-6 gives the whole variable domain GAGVSQSPSNKVTEKGKDVELRCDPISGHTALYWYRQSLGQGLEFLIYFQGNSAPDKSGLPSDRFSAERTGGSVSTLTIQRTQQEDSAVYLCASSLAQGQNSPLHFGNGTRLTVT.